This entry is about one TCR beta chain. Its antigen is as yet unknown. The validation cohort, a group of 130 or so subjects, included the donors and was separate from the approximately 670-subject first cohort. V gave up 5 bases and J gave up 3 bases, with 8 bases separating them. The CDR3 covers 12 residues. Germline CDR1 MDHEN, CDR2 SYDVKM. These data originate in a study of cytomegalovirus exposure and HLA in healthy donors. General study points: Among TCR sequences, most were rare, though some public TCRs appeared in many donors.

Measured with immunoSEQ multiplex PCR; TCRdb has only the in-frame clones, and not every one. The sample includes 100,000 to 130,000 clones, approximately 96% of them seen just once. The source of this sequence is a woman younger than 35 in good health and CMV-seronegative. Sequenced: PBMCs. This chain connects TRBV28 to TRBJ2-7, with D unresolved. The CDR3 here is CASSLQNYEQYF. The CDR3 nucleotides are TGTGCCAGCAGTCTACAGAACTACGAGCAGTACTTC.